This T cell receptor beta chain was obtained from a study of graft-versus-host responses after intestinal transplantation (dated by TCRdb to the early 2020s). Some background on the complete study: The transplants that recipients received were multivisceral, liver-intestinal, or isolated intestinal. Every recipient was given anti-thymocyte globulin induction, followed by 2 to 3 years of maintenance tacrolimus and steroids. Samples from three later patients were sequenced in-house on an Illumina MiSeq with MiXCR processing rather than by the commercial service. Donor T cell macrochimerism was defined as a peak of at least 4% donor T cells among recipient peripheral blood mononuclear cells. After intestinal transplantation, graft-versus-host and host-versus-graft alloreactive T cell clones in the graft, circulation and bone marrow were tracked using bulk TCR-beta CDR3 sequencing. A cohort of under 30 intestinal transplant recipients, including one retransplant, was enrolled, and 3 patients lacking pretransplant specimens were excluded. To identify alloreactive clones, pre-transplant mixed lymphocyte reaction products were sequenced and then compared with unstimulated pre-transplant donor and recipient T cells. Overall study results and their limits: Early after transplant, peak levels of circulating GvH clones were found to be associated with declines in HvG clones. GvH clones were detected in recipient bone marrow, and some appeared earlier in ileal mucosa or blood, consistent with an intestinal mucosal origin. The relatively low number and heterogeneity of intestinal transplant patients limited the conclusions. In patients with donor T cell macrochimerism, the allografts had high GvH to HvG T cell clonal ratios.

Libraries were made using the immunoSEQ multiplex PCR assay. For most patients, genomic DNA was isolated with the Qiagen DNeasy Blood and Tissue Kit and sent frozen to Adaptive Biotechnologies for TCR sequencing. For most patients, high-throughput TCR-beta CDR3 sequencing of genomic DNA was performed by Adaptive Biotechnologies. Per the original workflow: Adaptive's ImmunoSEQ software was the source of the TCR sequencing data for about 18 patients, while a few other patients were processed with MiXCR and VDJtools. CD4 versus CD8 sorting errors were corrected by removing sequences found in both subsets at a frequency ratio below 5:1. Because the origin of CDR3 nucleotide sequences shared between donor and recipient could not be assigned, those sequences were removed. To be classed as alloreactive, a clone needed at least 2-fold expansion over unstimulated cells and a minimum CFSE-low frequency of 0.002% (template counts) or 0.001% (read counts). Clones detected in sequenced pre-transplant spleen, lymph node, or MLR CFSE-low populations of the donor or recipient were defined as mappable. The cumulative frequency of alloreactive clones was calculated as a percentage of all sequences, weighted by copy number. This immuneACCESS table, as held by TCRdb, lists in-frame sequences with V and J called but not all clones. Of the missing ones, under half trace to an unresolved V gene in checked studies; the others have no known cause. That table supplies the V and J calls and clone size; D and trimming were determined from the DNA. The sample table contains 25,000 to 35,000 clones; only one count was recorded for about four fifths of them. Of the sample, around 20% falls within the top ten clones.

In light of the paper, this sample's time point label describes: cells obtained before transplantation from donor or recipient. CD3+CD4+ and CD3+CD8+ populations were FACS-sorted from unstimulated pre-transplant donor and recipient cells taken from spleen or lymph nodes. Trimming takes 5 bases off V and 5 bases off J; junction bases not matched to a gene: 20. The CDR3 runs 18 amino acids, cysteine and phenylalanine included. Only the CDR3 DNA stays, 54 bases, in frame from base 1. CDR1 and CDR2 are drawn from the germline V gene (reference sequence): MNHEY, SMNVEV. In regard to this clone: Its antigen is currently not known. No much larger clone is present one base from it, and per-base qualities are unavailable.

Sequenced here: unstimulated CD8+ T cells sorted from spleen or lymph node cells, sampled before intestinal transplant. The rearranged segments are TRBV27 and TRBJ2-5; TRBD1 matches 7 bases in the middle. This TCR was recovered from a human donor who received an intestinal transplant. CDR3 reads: CASSQRTGHPGRGETQYF. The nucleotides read TGTGCCAGCAGTCAAAGGACAGGCCACCCCGGTCGAGGGGAGACCCAGTACTTC.